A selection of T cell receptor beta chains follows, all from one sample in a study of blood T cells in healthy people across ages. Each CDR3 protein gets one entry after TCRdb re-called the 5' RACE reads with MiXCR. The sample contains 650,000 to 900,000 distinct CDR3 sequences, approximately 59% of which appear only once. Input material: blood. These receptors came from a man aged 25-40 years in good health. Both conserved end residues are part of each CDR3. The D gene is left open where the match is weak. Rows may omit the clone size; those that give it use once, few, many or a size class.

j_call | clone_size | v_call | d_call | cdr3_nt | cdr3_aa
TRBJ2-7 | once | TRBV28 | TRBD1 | TGTGCCAGTAGTTTGGGGACAGGGGCGAGGAATGAGCAGTACTTC | CASSLGTGARNEQYF
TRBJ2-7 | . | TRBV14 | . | TGTGCCAGCAACCGAGGACCTGAACAGTACTTC | CASNRGPEQYF
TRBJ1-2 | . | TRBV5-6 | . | TGTGCCAGCAGCTTGCAACAGACCTCTCCCTATGGCTACACCTTC | CASSLQQTSPYGYTF
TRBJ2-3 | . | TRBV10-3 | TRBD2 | TGTGCCATAGGACTAGCGGGGGGGCCAACAGATACGCAGTATTTT | CAIGLAGGPTDTQYF
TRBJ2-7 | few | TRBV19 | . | TGTGCCAGTAGTATGACGGGGAGTTCCTACGAGCAGTACTTC | CASSMTGSSYEQYF
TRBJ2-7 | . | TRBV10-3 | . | TGTGCCATCAGTGAGTCAGGTCAGGGAAGCTACGAGCAGTACTTC | CAISESGQGSYEQYF
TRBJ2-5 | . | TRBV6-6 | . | TGTGCCAGCAGTCCCGCAGGGGAAGGGACCCAGTACTTC | CASSPAGEGTQYF
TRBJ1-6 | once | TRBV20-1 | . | TGCAGTGCTAGAGGGGGTACAGGCAGCTCCTATAATTCACCCCTCCACTTT | CSARGGTGSSYNSPLHF
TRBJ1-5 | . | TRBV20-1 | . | TGCAGTGCTACACCACAGGGCCAGGGCGGTCAGCCCCAGCATTTT | CSATPQGQGGQPQHF
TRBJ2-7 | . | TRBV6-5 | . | TGTGCCAGCAGTTATGGGACCTATGCCTACAATGAGCAGTACTTC | CASSYGTYAYNEQYF
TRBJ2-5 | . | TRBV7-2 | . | TGTGCCAGCAGCCTCGGAGCGGGGACCCAGTACTTC | CASSLGAGTQYF
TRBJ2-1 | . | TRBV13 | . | TGTGCCGGCAGCTCGGACAACTGGGGGGAGAATGAGCAGTTCTTC | CAGSSDNWGENEQFF
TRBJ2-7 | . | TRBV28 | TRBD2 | TGTGCCAGCAGCTCCGGACAATTGGGGGGGTCCTCCTACGAGCAGTACTTC | CASSSGQLGGSSYEQYF
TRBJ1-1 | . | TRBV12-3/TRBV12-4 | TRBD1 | TGTGCCAGCAGAGCCGGGACAGATAACACTGAAGCTTTCTTT | CASRAGTDNTEAFF
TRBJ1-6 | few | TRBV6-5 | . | TGTGCCGGGGCCGGAGGGCTGGGATCACCCCTCCACTTT | CAGAGGLGSPLHF